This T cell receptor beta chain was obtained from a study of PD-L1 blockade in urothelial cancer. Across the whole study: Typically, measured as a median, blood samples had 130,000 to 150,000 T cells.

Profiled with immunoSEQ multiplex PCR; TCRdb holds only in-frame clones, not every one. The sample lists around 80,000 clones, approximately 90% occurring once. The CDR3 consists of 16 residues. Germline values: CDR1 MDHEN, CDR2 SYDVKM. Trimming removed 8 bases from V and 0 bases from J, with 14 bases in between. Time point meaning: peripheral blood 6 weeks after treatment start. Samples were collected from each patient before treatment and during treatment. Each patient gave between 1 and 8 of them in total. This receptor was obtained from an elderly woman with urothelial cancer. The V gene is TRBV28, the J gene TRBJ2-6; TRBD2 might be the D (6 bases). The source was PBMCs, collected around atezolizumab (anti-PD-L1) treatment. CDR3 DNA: TGTGCCAGCGAACCGGGACTTCGCTCTGGGGCCAACGTCCTGACTTTC. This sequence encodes CASEPGLRSGANVLTF.